This entry concerns a single T cell receptor (beta chain). Its antigen remains unidentified. Combining a sample-barcoded 5' primer with a J-beta primer mix, a second PCR ran for roughly 7 to 12 cycles. TCRdb ran MiXCR on the 5' RACE reads and lists one entry per CDR3 protein. Among about 2 million distinct CDR3 sequences listed, roughly 50% were seen once. Trimming cost V 2 bases and J 9 bases, with 24 bases left between them. CDR3 size: 17 residues. Per germline, CDR1 MNHEY and CDR2 SMNVEV (reference sequence). This entry belongs to a study of blood T cells in healthy people across ages. Study-level results: Donor CMV infection status was unknown, possibly confounding age-related changes in expanded clonotypes.

The source is a woman aged 40 to 55 in good health. This chain connects TRBV27 to TRBJ2-3; D may be TRBD2 (5 bases). Sequenced material: blood. The CDR3 loop is CASSLKAGWAGGGTQYF. The CDR3 DNA follows: TGTGCCAGCAGTTTAAAGGCCGGTTGGGCCGGCGGAGGCACGCAGTATTTT.